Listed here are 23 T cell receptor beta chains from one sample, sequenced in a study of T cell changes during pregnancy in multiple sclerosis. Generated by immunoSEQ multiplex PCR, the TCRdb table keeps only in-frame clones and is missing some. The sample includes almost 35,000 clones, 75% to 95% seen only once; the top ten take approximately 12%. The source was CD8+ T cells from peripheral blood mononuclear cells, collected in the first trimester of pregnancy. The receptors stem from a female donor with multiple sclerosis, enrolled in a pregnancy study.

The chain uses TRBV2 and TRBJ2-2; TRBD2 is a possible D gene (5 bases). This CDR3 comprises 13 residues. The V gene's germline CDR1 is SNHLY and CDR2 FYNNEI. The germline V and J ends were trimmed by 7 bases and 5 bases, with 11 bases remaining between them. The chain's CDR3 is CASMRGNTGELFF. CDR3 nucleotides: TGTGCCAGCATGCGAGGGAATACCGGGGAGCTGTTTTTT.

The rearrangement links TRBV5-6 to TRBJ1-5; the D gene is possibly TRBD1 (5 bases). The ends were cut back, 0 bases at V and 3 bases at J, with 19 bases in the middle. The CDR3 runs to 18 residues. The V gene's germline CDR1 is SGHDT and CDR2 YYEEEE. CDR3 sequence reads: CASSLAAGGTFTNQPQHF. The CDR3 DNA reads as TGTGCCAGCAGCTTGGCCGCCGGGGGAACCTTTACCAATCAGCCCCAGCATTTT.

The DNA of the CDR3 is TGTGCCAGCAGCTTGAAGCTCGCGGGACCGTTCTACGAGCAGTACTTC. Protein: CASSLKLAGPFYEQYF. The chain combines TRBV5-6 with TRBJ2-7, with a possible D match to TRBD2 (6 bases). The CDR3 loop spans 16 amino acids. CDR1 and CDR2 (germline): SGHDT, YYEEEE. Between the trimmed V and J ends, which lost 1 base and 3 bases, there was a span of 17 bases.

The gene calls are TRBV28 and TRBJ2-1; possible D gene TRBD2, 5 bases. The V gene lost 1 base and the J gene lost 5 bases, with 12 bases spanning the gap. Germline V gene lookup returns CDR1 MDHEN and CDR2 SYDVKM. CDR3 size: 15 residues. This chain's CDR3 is CASSLLGNSDNEQFF. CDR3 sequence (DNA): TGTGCCAGCAGTTTATTAGGAAATAGCGACAATGAGCAGTTCTTC.

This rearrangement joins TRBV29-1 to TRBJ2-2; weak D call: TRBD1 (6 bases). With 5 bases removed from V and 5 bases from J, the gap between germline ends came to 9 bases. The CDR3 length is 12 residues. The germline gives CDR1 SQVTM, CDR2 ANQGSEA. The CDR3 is CSVLQGTGELFF. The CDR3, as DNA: TGCAGCGTTCTACAGGGAACCGGGGAGCTGTTTTTT.

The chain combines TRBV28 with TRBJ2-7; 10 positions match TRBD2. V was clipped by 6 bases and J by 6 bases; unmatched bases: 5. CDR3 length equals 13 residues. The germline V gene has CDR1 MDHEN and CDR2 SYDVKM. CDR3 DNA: TGTGCCAGCAGGCTAGCGGGAGACCTCGAGCAGTACTTC. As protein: CASRLAGDLEQYF.

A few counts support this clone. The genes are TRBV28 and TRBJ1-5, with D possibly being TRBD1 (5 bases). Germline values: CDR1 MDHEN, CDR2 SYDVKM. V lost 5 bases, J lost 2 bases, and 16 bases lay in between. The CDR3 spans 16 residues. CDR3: CASSPTLTARNQPQHF. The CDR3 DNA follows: TGTGCCAGCAGTCCTACATTGACAGCCCGCAATCAGCCCCAGCATTTT.

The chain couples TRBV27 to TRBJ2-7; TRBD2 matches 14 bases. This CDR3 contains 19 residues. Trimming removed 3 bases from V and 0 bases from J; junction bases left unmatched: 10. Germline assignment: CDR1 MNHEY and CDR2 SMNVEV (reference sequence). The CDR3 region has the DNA TGTGCCAGCAGTTTTCAGCCGGGACTAGCGGGAGTAGGCTCCTACGAGCAGTACTTC. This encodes CASSFQPGLAGVGSYEQYF.

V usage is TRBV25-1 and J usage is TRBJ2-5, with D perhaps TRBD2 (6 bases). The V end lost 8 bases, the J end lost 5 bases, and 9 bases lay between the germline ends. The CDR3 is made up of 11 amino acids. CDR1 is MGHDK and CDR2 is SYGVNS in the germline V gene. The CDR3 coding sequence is TGTGCCAGCCTGGAGGGGGAGACCCAGTACTTC. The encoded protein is CASLEGETQYF.

The CDR3 protein is CAISESQGSGRIEETQYF. Written as DNA, the CDR3 is TGTGCCATCAGTGAGTCTCAGGGTTCCGGCCGTATTGAGGAGACCCAGTACTTC. The genes are TRBV10-3 and TRBJ2-5; perhaps TRBD1 as D (5 bases). The CDR3 covers 18 residues. Germline V CDR1 and CDR2: ENHRY, SYGVKD. Trimming removed 0 bases from V and 5 bases from J, with 22 bases in between.

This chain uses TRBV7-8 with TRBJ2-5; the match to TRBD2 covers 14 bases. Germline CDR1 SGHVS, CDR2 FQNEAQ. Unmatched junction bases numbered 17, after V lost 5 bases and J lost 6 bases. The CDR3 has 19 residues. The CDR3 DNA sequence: TGTGCCAGCAGCATCTCCTGGGGACTAGCGGGAGAGGTGGGGAAGACCCAGTACTTC. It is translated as CASSISWGLAGEVGKTQYF. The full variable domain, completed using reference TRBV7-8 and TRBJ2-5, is GAGVSQSPRYKVAKRGQDVALRCDPISGHVSLFWYQQALGQGPEFLTYFQNEAQLDKSGLPSDRFFAERPEGSVSTLKIQRTQQEDSAVYLCASSISWGLAGEVGKTQYFGPGTRLLVL.

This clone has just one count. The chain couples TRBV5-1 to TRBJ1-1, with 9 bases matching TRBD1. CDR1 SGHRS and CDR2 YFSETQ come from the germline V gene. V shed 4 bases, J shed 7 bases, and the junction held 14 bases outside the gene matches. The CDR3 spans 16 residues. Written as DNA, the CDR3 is TGCGCCAGCAGCCCGGGGACAGGGTACCCTAGGGATGAAGCTTTCTTT. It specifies CASSPGTGYPRDEAFF.

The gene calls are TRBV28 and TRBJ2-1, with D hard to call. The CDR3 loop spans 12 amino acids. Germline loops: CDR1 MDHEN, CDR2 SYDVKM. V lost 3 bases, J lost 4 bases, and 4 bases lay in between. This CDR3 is CASSFGYNEQFF. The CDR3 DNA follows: TGTGCCAGCAGTTTCGGGTACAATGAGCAGTTCTTC.

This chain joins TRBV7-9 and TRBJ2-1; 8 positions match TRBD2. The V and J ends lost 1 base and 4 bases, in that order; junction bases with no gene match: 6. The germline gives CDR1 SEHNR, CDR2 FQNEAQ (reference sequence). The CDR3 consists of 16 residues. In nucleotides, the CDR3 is TGTGCCAGCAGCTTAGGTACTAGCGGTGATTACAATGAGCAGTTCTTC. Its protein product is CASSLGTSGDYNEQFF.

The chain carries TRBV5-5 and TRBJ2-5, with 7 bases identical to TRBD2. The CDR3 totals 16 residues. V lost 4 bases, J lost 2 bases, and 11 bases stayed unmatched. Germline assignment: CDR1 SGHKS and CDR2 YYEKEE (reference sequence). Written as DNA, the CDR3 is TGTGCCAGCAGCCCGGGACGGACCGGGGGGCAAGAGACCCAGTACTTC. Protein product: CASSPGRTGGQETQYF.

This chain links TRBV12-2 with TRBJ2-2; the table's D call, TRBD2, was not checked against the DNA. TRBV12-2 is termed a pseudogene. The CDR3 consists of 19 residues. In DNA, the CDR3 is TGTGCAAGTCGCTTAGGCCTTTTTAAGCGTATGGCGCACACCGGGGAGCTGTTTTTT. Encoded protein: CASRLGLFKRMAHTGELFF.

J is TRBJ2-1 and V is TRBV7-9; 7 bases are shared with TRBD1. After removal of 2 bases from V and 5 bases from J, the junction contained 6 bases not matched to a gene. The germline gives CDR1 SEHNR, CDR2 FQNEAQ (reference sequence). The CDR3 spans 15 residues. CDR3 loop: CASSLSEQGNNEQFF. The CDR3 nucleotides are TGTGCCAGCAGCTTATCGGAACAGGGGAACAATGAGCAGTTCTTC.

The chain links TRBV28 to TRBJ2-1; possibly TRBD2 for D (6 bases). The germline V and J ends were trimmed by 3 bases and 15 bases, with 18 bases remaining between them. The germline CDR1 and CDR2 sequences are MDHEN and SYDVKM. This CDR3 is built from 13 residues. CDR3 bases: TGTGCCAGCAGTTTGCCGGGACTTCCTCGAGTGTTCTTC. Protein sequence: CASSLPGLPRVFF. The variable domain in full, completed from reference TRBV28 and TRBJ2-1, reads DVKVTQSSRYLVKRTGEKVFLECVQDMDHENMFWYRQDPGLGLRLIYFSYDVKMKEKGDIPEGYSVSREKKERFSLILESASTNQTSMYLCASSLPGLPRVFFGPGTRLTVL.

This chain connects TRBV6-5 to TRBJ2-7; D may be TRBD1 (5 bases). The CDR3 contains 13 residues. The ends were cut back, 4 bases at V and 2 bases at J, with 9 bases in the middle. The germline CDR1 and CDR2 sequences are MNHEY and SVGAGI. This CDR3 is CASSFQGTYEQYF. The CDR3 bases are TGTGCCAGCAGTTTCCAGGGAACCTACGAGCAGTACTTC.

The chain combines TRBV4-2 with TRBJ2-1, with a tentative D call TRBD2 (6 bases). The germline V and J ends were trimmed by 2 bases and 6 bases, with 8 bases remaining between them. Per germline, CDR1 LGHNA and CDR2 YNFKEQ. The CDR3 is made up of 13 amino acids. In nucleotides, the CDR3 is TGTGCCAGCAGCCAATCCGGGGGCAATGAGCAGTTCTTC. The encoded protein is CASSQSGGNEQFF.

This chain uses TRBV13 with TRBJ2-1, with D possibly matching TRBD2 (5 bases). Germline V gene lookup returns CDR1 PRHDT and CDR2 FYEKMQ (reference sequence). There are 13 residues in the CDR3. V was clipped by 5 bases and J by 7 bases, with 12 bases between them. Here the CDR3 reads CASSQGAVNEQFF. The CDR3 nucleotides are TGTGCCAGCAGCCAAGGAGCGGTGAATGAGCAGTTCTTC.

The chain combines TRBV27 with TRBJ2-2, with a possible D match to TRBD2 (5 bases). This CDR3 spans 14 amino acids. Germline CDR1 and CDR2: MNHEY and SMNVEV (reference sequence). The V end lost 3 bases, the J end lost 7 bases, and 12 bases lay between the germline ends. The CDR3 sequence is CASSLVEVGGELFF. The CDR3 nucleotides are TGTGCCAGCAGTTTGGTGGAGGTGGGCGGGGAGCTGTTTTTT.

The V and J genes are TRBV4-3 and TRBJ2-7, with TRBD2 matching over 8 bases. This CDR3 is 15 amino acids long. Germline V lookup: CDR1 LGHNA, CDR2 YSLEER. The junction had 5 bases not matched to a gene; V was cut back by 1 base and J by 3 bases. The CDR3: CASSQGVSGIYEQYF. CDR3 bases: TGCGCCAGCAGCCAAGGGGTTAGCGGGATCTACGAGCAGTACTTC.